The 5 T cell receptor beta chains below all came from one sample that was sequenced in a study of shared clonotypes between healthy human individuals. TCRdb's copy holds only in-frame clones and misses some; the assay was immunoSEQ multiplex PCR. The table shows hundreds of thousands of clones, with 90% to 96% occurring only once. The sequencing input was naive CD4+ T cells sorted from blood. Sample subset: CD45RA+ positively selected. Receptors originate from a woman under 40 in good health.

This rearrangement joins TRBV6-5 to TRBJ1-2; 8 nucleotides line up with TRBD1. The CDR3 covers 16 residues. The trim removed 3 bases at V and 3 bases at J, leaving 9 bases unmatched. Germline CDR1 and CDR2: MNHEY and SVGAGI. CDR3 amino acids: CASSYSQGAEDYGYTF. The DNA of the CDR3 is TGTGCCAGCAGTTATTCCCAGGGGGCAGAGGACTATGGCTACACCTTC.

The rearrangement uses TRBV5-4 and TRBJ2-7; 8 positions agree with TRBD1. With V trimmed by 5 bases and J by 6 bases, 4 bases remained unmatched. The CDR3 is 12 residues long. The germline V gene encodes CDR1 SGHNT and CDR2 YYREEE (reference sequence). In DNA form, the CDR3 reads TGTGCCAGCAGTCTGGACAGGGTCGAGCAGTACTTC. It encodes CASSLDRVEQYF.

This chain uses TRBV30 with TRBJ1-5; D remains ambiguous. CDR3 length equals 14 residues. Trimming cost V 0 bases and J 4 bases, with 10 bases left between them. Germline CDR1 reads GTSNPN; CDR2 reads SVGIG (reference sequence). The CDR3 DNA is TGTGCCTGGAGTGTAAGGCGTGGGAATCAGCCCCAGCATTTT. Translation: CAWSVRRGNQPQHF.

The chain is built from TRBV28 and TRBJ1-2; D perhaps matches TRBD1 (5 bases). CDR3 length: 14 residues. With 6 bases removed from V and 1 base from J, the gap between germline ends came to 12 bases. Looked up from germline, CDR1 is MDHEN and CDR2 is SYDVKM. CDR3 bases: TGTGCCAGCAGGATCACGGGACGTAACTATGGCTACACCTTC. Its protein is CASRITGRNYGYTF.

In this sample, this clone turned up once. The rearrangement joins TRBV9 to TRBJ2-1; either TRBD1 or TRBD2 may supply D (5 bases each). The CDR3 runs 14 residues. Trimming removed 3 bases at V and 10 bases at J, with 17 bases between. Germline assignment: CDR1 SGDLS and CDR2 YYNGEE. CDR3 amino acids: CASSAPGVGEEQFF. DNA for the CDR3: TGTGCCAGCAGCGCCCCTGGTGTAGGGGAGGAGCAGTTCTTC.